What follows describes a single TCR beta chain. This clonotype is large (0.1 to 1%) on the basis of its frequency; no count is available. Its specific antigen is unknown. The germline V gene (reference sequence) supplies CDR1 DFQATT and CDR2 SNEGSKA. The CDR3 holds 12 amino acids from the cysteine to the phenylalanine. Only the protein is available. The sample is drawn from a study of CD8 T cells in cerebrospinal fluid in Alzheimer's disease (dated by TCRdb to the early 2020s). Background for the entire study: The study assessed CSF T cell clonal expansion with two single-cell approaches: plate-based nested PCR sequencing and droplet-based sequencing. The study tested whether clonally expanded T cells were present in cerebrospinal fluid from healthy elderly individuals and from patients with neurodegenerative disease. In the droplet-based CSF analysis comparing patients with controls, there were about 9 healthy controls (around 11,000 cells) and about 9 patients with MCI or Alzheimer's disease (10,391 cells). A total of some 24 samples were covered by the CSF gene-expression analysis, which included Parkinson's disease patients.

The full study reports these points: The authors warned that finding EBV-specific TCRs in CSF does not prove a causal connection between EBV and Alzheimer's disease. When the data were pooled, most of the 6 Alzheimer's patients but only 1 of 10 healthy subjects had a highly expanded clone, defined as one making up at least 3% of TCRs. A higher percentage of TCRs was made up by the largest CSF clone in patients with MCI or Alzheimer's disease than in controls. The EBV-specific clones were neither the most highly expanded clones nor enriched among patients. Only samples with detectable clones went into the overall clonality comparison: roughly 11 healthy, 5 MCI, 5 AD, and 6 PD.

All participants were free of acute infectious disease and in good physical condition. For droplet-based sequencing, live CSF cells were sorted with a live/dead marker. CSF was obtained by lumbar puncture, and immune cells were pelleted by centrifugation at 300g. CSF samples were inspected for red blood cells, and any blood-contaminated sample was excluded. CSF cells were cryopreserved in freezing medium, frozen overnight at -80 degrees C, and subsequently stored in liquid nitrogen. Before analysis, CSF samples had been stored for less than seven months. The protocol used for the library was 10x single-cell sequencing. Profiling of CSF cells was done with 10X Genomics single-cell V(D)J and 5' gene-expression libraries. CSF single-cell TCR libraries were sequenced on an Illumina NextSeq550. Concerning the study's data processing: V(D)J reads were aligned to the vdj-GRCh38 alts ensemble 2.0.0 reference and processed with the Cell Ranger vdj pipeline. Clonotypes were defined as cell barcodes sharing the same set of productive CDR3 nucleotide sequences. To link clonality with transcriptional profiles, clonotype information was added to the Seurat v3.0 gene-expression metadata. CSF cells with more than 1,800 genes, more than 7,500 UMIs or more than 10% mitochondrial reads were excluded. To identify TCRs with known antigen specificity, CDR3-beta sequences were compared against VDJdb. Clone sharing was examined by network analysis using the R package qgraph, in which only TCRs with complete alpha and beta chains were included. With the reads reprocessed by TCRdb, a single entry stands for each CDR3 protein sequence and no DNA is reported. It is TCRdb's table, rather than the study itself, that gives the V and J calls and clone size. The sample's table lists a count of just over 1,500 distinct CDR3 sequences. The ten largest make up 6.2% of the sample.

Sequencing was done on a sample of cerebrospinal fluid. Recombination linked TRBV20-1 to TRBJ2-2. The clonotype comes from a human donor in good health. The CDR3 sequence is CSASRDTGELFF.